Each of the 15 T cell receptor beta chains below was sequenced from the same sample in a study of T cells after yellow fever vaccination. TCRdb fed the 5' RACE reads into MiXCR, producing one record per CDR3 protein. The data contain just over 250,000 distinct CDR3 sequences, about 5.2% of them singletons. Sequencing used CD4+ T cells sorted from PBMCs, obtained on the day of the yellow fever booster vaccination. The receptors shown here come from a man aged 18 to 30 who received the YFV17D yellow fever vaccine.

This chain connects TRBV10-3 to TRBJ2-3, with TRBD2 matching over 7 bases. Trimming at V came to 6 bases and at J to 6 bases, leaving 18 bases not matched to a gene. Germline lookup yields CDR1 ENHRY and CDR2 SYGVKD. This CDR3 has 17 amino acids. The CDR3 loop is CAISLSHAAGMRDTQYF. The CDR3 nucleotides read TGTGCCATCAGCCTCAGCCACGCAGCGGGGATGAGGGATACGCAGTATTTT.

This clonotype was detected a few times. V gene TRBV12-3 or TRBV12-4 combines with J gene TRBJ2-1, with TRBD2 matching 9 bases. The CDR3 spans 16 residues. The V and J ends lost 2 bases and 10 bases, in that order; junction bases with no gene match: 12. The CDR3 DNA is TGTGCCAGCAGTTTACCGGGCGGGGGGGCCTGGCGGGAGCAGTTCTTC. This translates into CASSLPGGGAWREQFF.

The chain recombines TRBV28 with TRBJ1-2; 8 nucleotides line up with TRBD1. The CDR3 length is 18 residues. J gave up 5 bases and V 7 bases, and 21 bases lay outside the gene matches. Germline V gene sequence: CDR1 MDHEN, CDR2 SYDVKM. The CDR3 region has the DNA TGTGCCAGCATTAGATATCTGACAGGGGACCTGCCCCAATATGGCTACACCTTC. Translation gives CASIRYLTGDLPQYGYTF.

This clonotype was counted many times. The chain joins TRBV10-3 to TRBJ2-7, with D tentatively TRBD2 (6 bases). This CDR3 has 15 amino acids. V was pared by 0 bases and J by 0 bases, with 9 bases between. From germline, CDR1 is ENHRY and CDR2 SYGVKD. In DNA, the CDR3 is TGTGCCATCAGTGAGTCGAAGGGACTCTCCTACGAGCAGTACTTC. Amino acids: CAISESKGLSYEQYF.

There are a few counts of this clonotype. The rearrangement joins TRBV20-1 to TRBJ1-2; the match to TRBD1 covers 8 bases. This CDR3 has 12 residues. V gave up 6 bases and J gave up 4 bases; unmatched junction bases: 4. CDR1 DFQATT and CDR2 SNEGSKA come from the germline V gene (reference sequence). The CDR3 sequence is CSAYDRGYGYTF. The CDR3 nucleotides read TGCAGTGCCTACGACAGGGGCTATGGCTACACCTTC.

Only a few counts were recorded for this clonotype. The J gene is TRBJ1-2, the V gene TRBV4-2; a weak D match, TRBD1 (6 bases). The V and J ends lost 1 base and 7 bases respectively, with 22 bases between them. In germline, CDR1 is LGHNA, CDR2 YNFKEQ. The CDR3 consists of 17 residues. The CDR3 DNA reads TGTGCCAGCAGCCAAGTTGAGGGTCTGGGGGCGATTGGTGGCTACACCTTC. Its translation: CASSQVEGLGAIGGYTF.

This clonotype showed up just a few times. The chain links TRBV6-5 to TRBJ1-5; D possibly corresponds to TRBD1 (6 bases). Germline CDR1 is MNHEY and CDR2 is SVGAGI. The CDR3 is 17 amino acids. V gave up 0 bases and J gave up 3 bases, with 15 bases separating them. The CDR3 region has the DNA TGTGCCAGCAGTTACTCGGGCGTAACAGGGTTCAATCAGCCCCAGCATTTT. Translating it yields CASSYSGVTGFNQPQHF.

This clonotype appeared a few times. The J gene is TRBJ1-2, the V gene TRBV5-4, with no clear D. Trimming removed 3 bases at V and 8 bases at J, with 14 bases between. The CDR3 loop spans 13 amino acids. Germline V CDR1 and CDR2: SGHNT, YYREEE (reference sequence). The CDR3 DNA reads TGTGCCAGCAGCTCCTACGGGAAGAGGGGCTACACCTTC. Protein: CASSSYGKRGYTF.

The chain combines TRBV29-1 with TRBJ1-2, with D unclear. The V end was cut by 7 bases, the J end by 6 bases, with 12 bases between. Germline V gene lookup returns CDR1 SQVTM and CDR2 ANQGSEA. The CDR3 is made up of 11 amino acids. CDR3 loop: CSAGMGDGYTF. The CDR3 nucleotides are TGCAGCGCCGGCATGGGAGATGGCTACACCTTC. Filled out from reference TRBV29-1 and TRBJ1-2, the complete variable domain reads SAVISQKPSRDICQRGTSLTIQCQVDSQVTMMFWYRQQPGQSLTLIATANQGSEATYESGFVIDKFPISRPNLTFSTLTVSNMSPEDSSIYLCSAGMGDGYTFGSGTRLTVV.

This clonotype was recorded many times. The V and J genes are TRBV4-2 and TRBJ2-5; D not certain. This CDR3 is built from 13 residues. The germline V gene encodes CDR1 LGHNA and CDR2 YNFKEQ. V was clipped by 0 bases and J by 0 bases, with 2 bases between them. The CDR3 sequence: CASSQEDQETQYF. As DNA, the CDR3 is TGTGCCAGCAGCCAAGAGGACCAAGAGACCCAGTACTTC.

This clonotype has just a few counts. The chain uses TRBV7-9 and TRBJ2-2; no clear D gene. Germline CDR1 SEHNR, CDR2 FQNEAQ (reference sequence). The length of the CDR3 is 14 residues. Trimming removed 6 bases from V and 3 bases from J, with 11 bases in between. The DNA of the CDR3 is TGTGCCAGCAGTTCGGCCTTTTACACCGGGGAGCTGTTTTTT. Amino acids: CASSSAFYTGELFF.

This clonotype appeared many times. The chain carries TRBV2 and TRBJ1-1; D is unclear. The CDR3 runs 14 residues. Between the trimmed V and J ends, which lost 5 bases and 5 bases, there was a span of 15 bases. CDR1 and CDR2 from the germline V gene are SNHLY and FYNNEI. This chain's CDR3 is CASSTVSSDTEAFF. The CDR3, as DNA: TGTGCCAGCAGTACCGTGTCTTCAGATACTGAAGCTTTCTTT. Full variable domain (rest looked up from reference TRBV2 and TRBJ1-1): EPEVTQTPSHQVTQMGQEVILRCVPISNHLYFYWYRQILGQKVEFLVSFYNNEISEKSEIFDDQFSVERPDGSNFTLKIRSTKLEDSAMYFCASSTVSSDTEAFFGQGTRLTVV.

This clonotype was detected many times. V gene TRBV3-1 combines with J gene TRBJ1-5; D is unclear. Germline CDR1 and CDR2: LGHDT and YNNKEL (reference sequence). This CDR3 has 13 residues. V was pared by 1 base and J by 2 bases, with 3 bases between. Here the CDR3 reads CASSQGGNQPQHF. The CDR3 DNA follows: TGTGCCAGCAGCCAAGGGGGCAATCAGCCCCAGCATTTT. The full variable domain, in which reference TRBV3-1 and TRBJ1-5 provide the parts outside the CDR3, is DTAVSQTPKYLVTQMGNDKSIKCEQNLGHDTMYWYKQDSKKFLKIMFSYNNKELIINETVPNRFSPKSPDKAHLNLHINSLELGDSAVYFCASSQGGNQPQHFGDGTRLSIL.

The chain employs TRBV12-3 or TRBV12-4 and TRBJ1-2; no clear D gene. The germline V and J ends were trimmed by 1 base and 4 bases, with 4 bases remaining between them. The CDR3 is 12 residues long. This CDR3 is CASSLELYGYTF. The CDR3 nucleotides are TGTGCCAGCAGTTTAGAACTCTATGGCTACACCTTC.

This sequence joins TRBV2 and TRBJ1-4; no clear D gene. The CDR3 loop spans 12 amino acids. CDR1 is SNHLY and CDR2 is FYNNEI in the germline V gene. Trimming removed 1 base from V and 15 bases from J, with 12 bases in between. CDR3: CASSEGLGSMFF. CDR3 bases: TGTGCCAGCAGTGAAGGTTTGGGGTCAATGTTTTTT.